What follows describes a single TCR beta chain. Antigen unknown. This sample was included in a study of cytomegalovirus exposure and HLA in healthy donors. Study-level points and caveats: CMV antigen specificity was confirmed in vitro for a few CMV-associated chains. For presence/absence analyses, sequencing depth was assumed to be roughly uniform across donors.

Amplification used 60 Vbeta primers and 13 Jbeta primers. Original methodology: Tens of millions of unique TCR beta chains, approximately 11 million of them shared, were counted by a later analysis. The data were produced by immunoSEQ multiplex PCR, yet TCRdb's version contains in-frame clones alone and is incomplete. V and J calls and clone size follow that table, whereas D and trimming were derived from the DNA. The sample carries some 93,000 clones, just under 80% recorded once. This clonotype was obtained from a middle-aged woman in good health and CMV-seronegative. The material sequenced was PBMCs.

CDR3 residues: CASSVLQGITDTQYF. CDR3 nucleotides: TGTGCCAGTAGTGTACTCCAGGGTATCACAGATACGCAGTATTTT. The gene calls are TRBV19 and TRBJ2-3; maybe TRBD1 (5 bases). CDR3 length equals 15 residues. CDR1 is LNHDA and CDR2 is SQIVND in the germline V gene (reference sequence). The V and J ends lost 5 bases and 2 bases respectively, with 14 bases between them. The whole variable domain, remainder taken from reference TRBV19 and TRBJ2-3, is DGGITQSPKYLFRKEGQNVTLSCEQNLNHDAMYWYRQDPGQGLRLIYYSQIVNDFQKGDIAEGYSVSREKKESFPLTVTSAQKNPTAFYLCASSVLQGITDTQYFGPGTRLTVL.